This record concerns one T cell receptor (beta chain) sequence. Its antigen remains unidentified. No qualities accompany the bases; no much larger clone lies one base away. Donors were patients with limited-stage small-cell lung cancer who underwent surgical resection in Hangzhou, China, between the late 2000s and the early 2020s. All donors were treated with upfront surgery without preoperative chemotherapy or radiotherapy, and immunotherapy was not given to any donor before or after surgery. All 20 or so patients in the sequenced cohort were smokers or heavy second-hand smokers. To represent spatial heterogeneity of the primary tumors, three regions were collected from each tumor FFPE block using a grid approach. Tumor regions were macrodissected to enrich malignant cells, and selection was limited to regions expected to yield at least 150 ng DNA. To characterize T cell repertoire heterogeneity, the study applied multi-region TCR-beta sequencing to resected limited-stage small-cell lung cancers and to tumor-adjacent lung tissue. The AllPrep DNA/RNA FFPE Kit (Qiagen) was used to extract genomic DNA from FFPE tissue.

TCR-beta CDR3 regions were amplified from genomic DNA with the immunoSEQ hsTCRB Kit using multiplexed V- and J-gene primers. Unique DNA barcodes were added in a second PCR, and samples were pooled together with a negative and a positive control. Pooled TCR-beta libraries were sequenced on an Illumina MiSeq with a 150-cycle paired-end protocol. The paper's processing steps were these. Adaptive Biotechnologies processed the raw sequencing data into a report containing normalized, annotated TCR-beta repertoires. T-cell density was calculated by normalizing TCR-beta templates to usable DNA, with usable DNA estimated through amplification of housekeeping genes. Richness counted unique rearrangements, and clonality was defined as 1 minus Pielou's evenness. Intratumor TCR heterogeneity between regions was quantified with the Jaccard index, the Morisita overlap index, and the proportion of shared top-20 clonotypes. Imported from immuneACCESS, the table was reduced by TCRdb to in-frame sequences with V and J called. These copies leave out some clones; in studies compared against another copy, an unresolved V gene accounts for under half, and the cause of the remainder is not known. That table is the source of V, J and clone size, and D and trimming were worked out from the DNA. Recorded for this sample are around 6,500 clones; roughly four fifths of them occurred a single time. Roughly 8.9% of the sample is taken by the ten largest.

These data belong to a study of T cells and copy number aberrations in small-cell lung cancer (dated by TCRdb to the early 2020s). Broadly, across the study: Whole-exome sequencing of the same tumor regions was paired with TCR repertoire sequencing so that T cell metrics could be related to mutations and copy number aberrations. Tumor TCR data were available for about 17 patients, and TCR data from both tumor and normal tissue were available for more than 11 patients. Overall study outcomes, separate from this receptor: All specimens were formalin-fixed paraffin-embedded tissue, which is known to introduce sequencing artifacts. Because surgical resection is uncommon in small-cell lung cancer, the study was limited by a small sample size, and the findings need validation. Tumors had lower T-cell density, richness and clonality than adjacent lung tissue, though the difference in density was not significant. The TCR repertoire was highly heterogeneous across regions: roughly 75-97.7% of clones were restricted to a single region, a lower overlap than in localized NSCLC. Tumor T-cell density, richness and clonality were negatively correlated with higher copy number aberration burden.

The CDR3 spans 11 residues, from the cysteine through the phenylalanine. CDR3 DNA only is kept here, 33 bases in frame from base 1. The germline V gene supplies CDR1 SGHTA and CDR2 FQGNSA. At the junction V is shortened by 5 bases and J by 10 bases, with 9 bases in between. This sequence originates from a middle-aged man with small cell lung cancer. The specimen sequenced was tumor tissue. Recombination connected TRBV7-2 to TRBJ2-1; the D gene assignment is ambiguous. The CDR3 protein sequence reads: CASSPTREQFF. The DNA sequence is as follows: TGTGCCAGCAGCCCGACCAGGGAGCAGTTCTTC.